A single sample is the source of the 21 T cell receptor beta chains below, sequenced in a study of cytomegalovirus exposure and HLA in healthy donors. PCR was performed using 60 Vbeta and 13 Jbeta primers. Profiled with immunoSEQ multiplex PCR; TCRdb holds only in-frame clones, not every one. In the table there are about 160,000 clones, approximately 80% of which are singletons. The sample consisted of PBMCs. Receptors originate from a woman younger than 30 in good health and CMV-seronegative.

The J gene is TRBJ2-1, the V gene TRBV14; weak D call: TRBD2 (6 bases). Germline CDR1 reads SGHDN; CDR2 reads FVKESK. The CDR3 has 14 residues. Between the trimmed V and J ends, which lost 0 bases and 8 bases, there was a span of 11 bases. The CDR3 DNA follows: TGTGCCAGCAGCCAAGATTGGGCTAGCGATGAGCAGTTCTTC. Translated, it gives CASSQDWASDEQFF.

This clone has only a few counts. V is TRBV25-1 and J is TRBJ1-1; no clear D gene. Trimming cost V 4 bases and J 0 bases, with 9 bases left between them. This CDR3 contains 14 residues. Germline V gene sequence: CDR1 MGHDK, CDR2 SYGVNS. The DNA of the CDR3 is TGTGCCAGCAGTGTGCGGAAAATGAACACTGAAGCTTTCTTT. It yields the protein CASSVRKMNTEAFF.

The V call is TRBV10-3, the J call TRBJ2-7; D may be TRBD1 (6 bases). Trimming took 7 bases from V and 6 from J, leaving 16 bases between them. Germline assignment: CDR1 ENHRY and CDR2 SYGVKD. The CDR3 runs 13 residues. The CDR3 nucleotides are TGTGCCATCACAGAAAACAGGGAAACCGAGCAGTACTTC. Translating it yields CAITENRETEQYF.

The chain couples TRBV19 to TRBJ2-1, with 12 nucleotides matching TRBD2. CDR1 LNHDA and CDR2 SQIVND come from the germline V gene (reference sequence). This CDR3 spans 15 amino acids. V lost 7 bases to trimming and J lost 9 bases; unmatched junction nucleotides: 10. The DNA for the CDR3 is TGTGCCAGTATCGACACGACTAGCGGGAGAAGTGAGCAGTTCTTC. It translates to CASIDTTSGRSEQFF.

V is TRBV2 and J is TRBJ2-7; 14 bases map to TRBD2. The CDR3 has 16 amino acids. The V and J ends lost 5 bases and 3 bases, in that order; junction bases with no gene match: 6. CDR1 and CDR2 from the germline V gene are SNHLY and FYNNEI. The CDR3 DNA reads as TGTGCCAGCAGTCCGGGACTAGCGGGAGTTAGCTACGAGCAGTACTTC. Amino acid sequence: CASSPGLAGVSYEQYF.

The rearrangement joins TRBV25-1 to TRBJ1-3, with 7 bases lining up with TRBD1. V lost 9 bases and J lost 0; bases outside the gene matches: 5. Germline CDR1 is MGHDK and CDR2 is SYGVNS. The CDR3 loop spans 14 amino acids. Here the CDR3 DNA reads TGTGCCAGTCTTGGGACAGCCTCTGGAAACACCATATATTTT. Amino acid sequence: CASLGTASGNTIYF.

In DNA, the CDR3 is TGTGCCATCAGTGCTCTAGCGGGGCCAAGCTCCTACAATGAGCAGTTCTTC. Translation gives CAISALAGPSSYNEQFF. This chain connects TRBV10-3 to TRBJ2-1; 9 nucleotides agree with TRBD2. Trimming at V came to 4 bases and at J to 0 bases, leaving 7 bases not matched to a gene. This CDR3 comprises 17 residues. Germline V lookup: CDR1 ENHRY, CDR2 SYGVKD.

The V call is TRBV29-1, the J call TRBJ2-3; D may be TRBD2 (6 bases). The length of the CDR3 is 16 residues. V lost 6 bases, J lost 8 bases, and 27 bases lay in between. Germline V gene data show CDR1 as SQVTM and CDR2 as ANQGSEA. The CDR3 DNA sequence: TGCAGCGTGCTAACCCCCGGTAGCGGAAGAGCGGCTACGCAGTATTTT. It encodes CSVLTPGSGRAATQYF.

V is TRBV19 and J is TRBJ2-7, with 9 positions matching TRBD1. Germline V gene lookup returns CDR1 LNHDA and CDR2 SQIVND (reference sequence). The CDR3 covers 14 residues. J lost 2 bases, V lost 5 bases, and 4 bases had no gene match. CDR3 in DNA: TGTGCCAGTAGTCGGACAGGGGTGGCCTACGAGCAGTACTTC. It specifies CASSRTGVAYEQYF.

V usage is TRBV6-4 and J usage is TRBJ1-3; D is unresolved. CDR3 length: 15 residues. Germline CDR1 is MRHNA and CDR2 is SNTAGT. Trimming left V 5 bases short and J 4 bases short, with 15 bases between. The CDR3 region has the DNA TGTGCCAGCAGTCCCGACGACGGGGAAGGAAACACCATATATTTT. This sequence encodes CASSPDDGEGNTIYF.

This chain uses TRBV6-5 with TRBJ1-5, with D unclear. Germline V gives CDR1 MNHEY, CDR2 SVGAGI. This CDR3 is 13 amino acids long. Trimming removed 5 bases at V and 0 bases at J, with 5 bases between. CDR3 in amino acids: CASSSYSNQPQHF. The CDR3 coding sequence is TGTGCCAGCAGTAGCTATAGCAATCAGCCCCAGCATTTT.

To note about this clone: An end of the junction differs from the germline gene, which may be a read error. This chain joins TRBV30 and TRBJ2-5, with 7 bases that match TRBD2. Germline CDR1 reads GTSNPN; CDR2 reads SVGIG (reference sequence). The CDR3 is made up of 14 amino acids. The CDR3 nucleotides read TGTGCCGGCACCGGGGGGTGGAACCAAGAGGCCCAGTACTTC. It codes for CAGTGGWNQEAQYF.

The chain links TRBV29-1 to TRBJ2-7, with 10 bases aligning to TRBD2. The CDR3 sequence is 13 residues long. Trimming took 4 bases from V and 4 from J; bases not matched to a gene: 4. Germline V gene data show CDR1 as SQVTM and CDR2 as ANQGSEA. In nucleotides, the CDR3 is TGCAGCGTTGTAGCGGGAGGATCTTACGAGCAGTACTTC. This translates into CSVVAGGSYEQYF.

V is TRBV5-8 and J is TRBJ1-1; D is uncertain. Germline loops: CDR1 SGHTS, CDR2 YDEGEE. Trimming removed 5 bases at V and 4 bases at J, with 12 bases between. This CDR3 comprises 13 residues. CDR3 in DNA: TGTGCCAGCAGGCGAGGCCGTTTCACTGAAGCTTTCTTT. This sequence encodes CASRRGRFTEAFF.

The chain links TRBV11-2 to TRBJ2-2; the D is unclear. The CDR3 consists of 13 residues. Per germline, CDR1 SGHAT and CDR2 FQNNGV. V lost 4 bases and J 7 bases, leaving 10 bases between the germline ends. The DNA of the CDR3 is TGTGCCAGCAGCTCCCCCCCGAGCGGGGAGCTGTTTTTT. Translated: CASSSPPSGELFF.

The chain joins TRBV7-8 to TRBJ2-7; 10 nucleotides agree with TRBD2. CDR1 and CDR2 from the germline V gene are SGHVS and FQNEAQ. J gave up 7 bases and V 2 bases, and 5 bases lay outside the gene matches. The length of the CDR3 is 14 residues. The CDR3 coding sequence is TGTGCCAGCAGCTTATTAGCGGGAGGTGATGAGCAGTACTTC. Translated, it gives CASSLLAGGDEQYF.

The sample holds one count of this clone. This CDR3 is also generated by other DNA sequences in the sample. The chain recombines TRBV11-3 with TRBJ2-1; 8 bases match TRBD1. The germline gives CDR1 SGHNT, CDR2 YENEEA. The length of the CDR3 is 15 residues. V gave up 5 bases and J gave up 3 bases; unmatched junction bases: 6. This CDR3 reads CASSTDRGSYNEQFF. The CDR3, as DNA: TGTGCCAGCAGCACAGACAGGGGTAGCTACAATGAGCAGTTCTTC.

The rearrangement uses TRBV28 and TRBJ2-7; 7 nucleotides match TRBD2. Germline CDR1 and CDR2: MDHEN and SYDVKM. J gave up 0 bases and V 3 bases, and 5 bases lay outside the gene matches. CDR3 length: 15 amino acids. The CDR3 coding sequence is TGTGCCAGCAGTTTGGGAGGGAGGTTCTCCTACGAGCAGTACTTC. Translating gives CASSLGGRFSYEQYF. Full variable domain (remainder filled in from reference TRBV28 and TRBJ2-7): DVKVTQSSRYLVKRTGEKVFLECVQDMDHENMFWYRQDPGLGLRLIYFSYDVKMKEKGDIPEGYSVSREKKERFSLILESASTNQTSMYLCASSLGGRFSYEQYFGPGTRLTVT.

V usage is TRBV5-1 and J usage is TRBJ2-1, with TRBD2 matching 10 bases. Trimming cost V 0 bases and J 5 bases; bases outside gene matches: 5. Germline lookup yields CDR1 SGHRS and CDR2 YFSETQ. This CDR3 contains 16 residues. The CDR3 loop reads CASSLGVAGGHNEQFF. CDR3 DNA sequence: TGCGCCAGCAGCTTGGGGGTAGCGGGAGGCCACAATGAGCAGTTCTTC.

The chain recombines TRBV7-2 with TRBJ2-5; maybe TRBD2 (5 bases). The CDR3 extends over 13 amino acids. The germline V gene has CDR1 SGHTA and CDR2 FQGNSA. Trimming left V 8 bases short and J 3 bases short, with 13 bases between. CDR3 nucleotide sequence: TGTGCCAGCGGCAGAGGGAACAAAGAGACCCAGTACTTC. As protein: CASGRGNKETQYF.

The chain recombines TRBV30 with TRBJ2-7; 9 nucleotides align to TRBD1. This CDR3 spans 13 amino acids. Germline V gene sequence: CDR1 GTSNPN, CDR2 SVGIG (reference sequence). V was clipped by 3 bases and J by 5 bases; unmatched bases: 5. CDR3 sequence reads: CAWSQDRGHEQYF. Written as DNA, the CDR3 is TGTGCCTGGAGCCAGGACAGGGGCCACGAGCAGTACTTC.